This passage covers 25 T cell receptor beta chains from one sample sequenced in a study of human T cells and chemical hapten exposure. Time point noted: healthy volunteer bleed at 6 weeks. The study extracted total RNA from unfractionated whole blood. TCRdb processed the RACE reads anew with MiXCR; each CDR3 protein has one entry. The table shows some 65,000 distinct CDR3 sequences, with approximately 6.2% occurring only once. Sample: whole blood. The source of these receptors is a female donor in good health. Some clones in this sample may be carry-over from other donors' samples.

This clonotype was picked up a small number of times. The V gene is TRBV7-9, the J gene TRBJ2-6; the D gene is possibly TRBD1 (5 bases). The CDR3 is made up of 16 amino acids. From germline, CDR1 is SEHNR and CDR2 FQNEAQ (reference sequence). Trimming left V 2 bases short and J 2 bases short, with 10 bases between. CDR3 sequence reads: CASSLNRTTGANVLTF. CDR3 DNA: TGTGCCAGCAGCTTAAATAGGACAACTGGGGCCAACGTCCTGACTTTC.

This clonotype was detected many times. The chain couples TRBV28 to TRBJ1-6, with 7 bases fitting TRBD1. V gave up 4 bases and J gave up 7 bases; unmatched junction bases: 10. The V gene's germline CDR1 is MDHEN and CDR2 SYDVKM. The CDR3 totals 16 residues. In DNA form, the CDR3 reads TGTGCCAGCAGTTCGCCTACTGGACAGGAGAATTCACCCCTCCACTTT. This gives the protein CASSSPTGQENSPLHF.

This clonotype was counted many times. The rearrangement joins TRBV27 to TRBJ2-7, with 7 bases that match TRBD1. Germline lookup yields CDR1 MNHEY and CDR2 SMNVEV (reference sequence). With 5 bases clipped from V and 1 base from J, the junction kept 8 bases outside the gene matches. The CDR3 has 15 amino acids. CDR3 coding DNA: TGTGCCAGCAGTCCCGAGGACAGGCGATCCTACGAGCAGTACTTC. Residues: CASSPEDRRSYEQYF.

This clonotype was counted at least ten times. The rearrangement links TRBV6-2 or TRBV6-3 to TRBJ1-1; 7 bases align to TRBD1. The trim removed 11 bases at V and 2 bases at J, leaving 5 bases unmatched. The V gene's germline CDR1 is MNHEY and CDR2 SVGEGT. CDR3 size: 12 residues. The CDR3 DNA is TGTGCCGCCGGGACAGCCAACACTGAAGCTTTCTTT. Its protein product is CAAGTANTEAFF.

This clonotype was seen many times. The chain has TRBV2 and TRBJ1-5, with unresolved D. V lost 8 bases and J lost 4, with 9 bases in between. The CDR3 length is 12 residues. The germline V gene has CDR1 SNHLY and CDR2 FYNNEI. Here the CDR3 DNA reads TGTGCCAGCGGGCAGGTTAATCAGCCCCAGCATTTT. As protein: CASGQVNQPQHF.

The CDR3 spells CSVEDHLNTEAFF. The CDR3 bases are TGCAGCGTTGAAGATCACTTGAACACTGAAGCTTTCTTT. The chain employs TRBV29-1 and TRBJ1-1, with D uncertain. Germline lookup yields CDR1 SQVTM and CDR2 ANQGSEA. V shed 0 bases and J shed 0 bases, with 5 bases lying between them. CDR3 length: 13 amino acids.

The rearrangement uses TRBV6-2 or TRBV6-3 and TRBJ1-5; 7 bases are a match to TRBD1. The CDR3 extends over 13 amino acids. The germline gives CDR1 MNHEY, CDR2 SVGEGT. The V segment lost 7 bases and the J segment 6 bases; nucleotides outside the gene matches: 6. CDR3 in amino acids: CASTDDRAQPQHF. The CDR3 bases are TGTGCCAGCACCGACGACAGGGCTCAGCCCCAGCATTTT.

V usage is TRBV27 and J usage is TRBJ2-3; 11 bases line up with TRBD2. Germline V gene lookup returns CDR1 MNHEY and CDR2 SMNVEV (reference sequence). The CDR3 consists of 16 residues. The V segment lost 5 bases and the J segment 4 bases; nucleotides outside the gene matches: 8. CDR3 sequence (DNA): TGTGCCAGCAGTACTAGCGGGAGTCGGATCCCAGATACGCAGTATTTT. Amino acid sequence: CASSTSGSRIPDTQYF.

This clonotype occurred many times. The chain joins TRBV6-6 to TRBJ1-6; D is undetermined. The CDR3 loop spans 15 amino acids. Trimming cost V 7 bases and J 7 bases, with 17 bases left between them. CDR1 is MNHNY and CDR2 is SVGAGI in the germline V gene (reference sequence). The CDR3 sequence is CASTLRLSMNSPLHF. In DNA form, the CDR3 reads TGTGCCAGCACCTTACGACTCTCAATGAATTCACCCCTCCACTTT.

This clonotype was found many times. The chain uses TRBV12-3 or TRBV12-4 and TRBJ1-2; 8 nucleotides agree with TRBD1. The trim removed 3 bases at V and 1 base at J, leaving 10 bases unmatched. The CDR3 is made up of 17 amino acids. In DNA, the CDR3 is TGTGCCAGCAGTTTGTCAGGGGGCAGATTTTTTAACTATGGCTACACCTTC. This codes for CASSLSGGRFFNYGYTF.

This clonotype was observed many times. The chain uses TRBV7-2 and TRBJ1-2; D perhaps matches TRBD1 (5 bases). The germline V and J ends were trimmed by 5 bases and 3 bases, with 16 bases remaining between them. Germline CDR1 and CDR2: SGHTA and FQGNSA. The length of the CDR3 is 15 residues. CDR3 region: CASSPERVGDYGYTF. CDR3 nucleotide sequence: TGTGCCAGCAGCCCCGAGCGGGTGGGGGACTATGGCTACACCTTC. Full variable domain (missing parts from reference TRBV7-2 and TRBJ1-2): GAGVSQSPSNKVTEKGKDVELRCDPISGHTALYWYRQSLGQGLEFLIYFQGNSAPDKSGLPSDRFSAERTGGSVSTLTIQRTQQEDSAVYLCASSPERVGDYGYTFGSGTRLTVV.

The chain recombines TRBV18 with TRBJ2-7; 10 bases align to TRBD2. The CDR3 loop spans 14 amino acids. Per the germline V gene, CDR1 is KGHSH and CDR2 is LQKENI. With 3 bases clipped from V and 4 bases from J, the junction kept 3 bases outside the gene matches. The CDR3 region has the DNA TGTGCCAGCTCACCTACTAGCGGGGCGTACGAGCAGTACTTC. It codes for CASSPTSGAYEQYF.

This clonotype was counted a few times. This chain joins TRBV16 and TRBJ2-3; D may be TRBD1 (6 bases). This CDR3 has 15 residues. V was shortened by 2 bases and J by 2 bases, with 11 bases between the two germline ends. In germline, CDR1 is KGHSY, CDR2 FQNENV. The CDR3 nucleotides are TGTGCCAGCAGCCAAGCAGGGGAAAACACAGATACGCAGTATTTT. The encoded protein is CASSQAGENTDTQYF.

The table lists this clonotype with many counts. The chain employs TRBV5-4 and TRBJ2-7; D is perhaps TRBD2 (6 bases). Germline assignment: CDR1 SGHNT and CDR2 YYREEE (reference sequence). V was pared by 0 bases and J by 5 bases, with 12 bases between. The CDR3 spans 14 residues. CDR3 nucleotide sequence: TGTGCCAGCAGCTTGGCGGGAGCCGGAAACGAGCAGTACTTC. Protein: CASSLAGAGNEQYF.

This clonotype has a handful of counts. The chain links TRBV10-2 to TRBJ1-1; TRBD1 might be the D (6 bases). Trimming removed 2 bases at V and 6 bases at J, with 10 bases between. The CDR3 is 13 amino acids. CDR1 is WSHSY and CDR2 is SAAADI in the germline V gene. This CDR3 reads CASSEEQGAEAFF. The CDR3 coding sequence is TGCGCCAGCAGTGAGGAACAGGGCGCTGAAGCTTTCTTT.

This clonotype was counted at least ten times. The V and J genes are TRBV20-1 and TRBJ2-7; 9 nucleotides agree with TRBD2. The trim removed 5 bases at V and 9 bases at J, leaving 14 bases unmatched. The CDR3 spans 14 residues. Germline loops: CDR1 DFQATT, CDR2 SNEGSKA (reference sequence). CDR3 in amino acids: CSAPTSGRSRGQYF. CDR3 DNA sequence: TGCAGTGCTCCGACAAGCGGGAGGTCCCGGGGGCAGTACTTC.

This clonotype has a count of ten or more. The rearrangement uses TRBV21-1 and TRBJ2-4; whether TRBD1, the table's D call, matches the DNA was not checked. TRBV21-1 is a pseudogene segment. The CDR3 sequence is 15 residues long. CDR3 DNA sequence: TGTGCCAGCAGCACTCAGACAGGGGTCAAAAACATTCAGTACTTC. Its protein product is CASSTQTGVKNIQYF.

The rearrangement uses TRBV27 and TRBJ2-1, with D tentatively TRBD1 or TRBD2 (5 bases each). The CDR3 is made up of 13 amino acids. Germline V gene sequence: CDR1 MNHEY, CDR2 SMNVEV (reference sequence). Trimming shortened V by 1 base and J by 7 bases, and 8 bases separated the two germline ends. CDR3 protein: CASSLYGTNEQFF. The CDR3, as DNA: TGTGCCAGCAGTTTATACGGGACGAATGAGCAGTTCTTC.

This clonotype was recorded a few times. The DNA of the CDR3 is TGCGCCAGCAGCTTGCTTCCTGCGGGAGAGGGGGAGCTGTTTTTT. Protein sequence: CASSLLPAGEGELFF. The rearrangement joins TRBV5-1 to TRBJ2-2; TRBD2 matches at 7 bases. Germline CDR1 is SGHRS and CDR2 is YFSETQ. The CDR3 loop spans 15 amino acids. V lost 1 base, J lost 8 bases, and 8 bases stayed unmatched. The variable domain in full, with the rest retrieved from reference TRBV5-1 and TRBJ2-2, is KAGVTQTPRYLIKTRGQQVTLSCSPISGHRSVSWYQQTPGQGLQFLFEYFSETQRNKGNFPGRFSGRQFSNSRSEMNVSTLELGDSALYLCASSLLPAGEGELFFGEGSRLTVL.

This clonotype was counted many times. V usage is TRBV29-1 and J usage is TRBJ1-1, with TRBD1 as a possible D gene (6 bases). V was pared by 5 bases and J by 0 bases, with 16 bases between. CDR1 is SQVTM, CDR2 ANQGSEA, per germline. The CDR3 consists of 15 residues. CDR3 DNA sequence: TGCAGCGTTCGAGACAGGAACATTATGAACACTGAAGCTTTCTTT. Translation: CSVRDRNIMNTEAFF.

The genes are TRBV2 and TRBJ2-7; weak D call: TRBD2 (6 bases). Germline V lookup: CDR1 SNHLY, CDR2 FYNNEI. Between the trimmed V and J ends, which lost 6 bases and 4 bases, there was a span of 22 bases. The CDR3 spans 16 residues. This chain's CDR3 is CASRESGTASSYEQYF. Written as DNA, the CDR3 is TGTGCCAGCAGGGAATCCGGGACTGCAAGTTCTTACGAGCAGTACTTC.

This clonotype was detected many times. This rearrangement joins TRBV29-1 to TRBJ2-7, with TRBD2 matching 11 bases. CDR3 length: 13 amino acids. Germline trimming cut 6 bases from V and 2 bases from J; bases unmatched to any gene: 3. CDR1 and CDR2 from the germline V gene are SQVTM and ANQGSEA. The CDR3 is CSVTSGITYEQYF. CDR3 nucleotides: TGCAGCGTGACTAGCGGGATTACCTACGAGCAGTACTTC.

This clonotype was observed a few times. The rearrangement joins TRBV7-8 to TRBJ1-5; maybe TRBD1 (5 bases). Germline V gives CDR1 SGHVS, CDR2 FQNEAQ. The CDR3 is 13 residues long. V lost 8 bases, J lost 5 bases, and 13 bases lay in between. The CDR3 loop reads CASSVGEYQPQHF. In nucleotides, the CDR3 is TGTGCCAGCTCCGTGGGGGAATATCAGCCCCAGCATTTT.

This clonotype has only a few counts. The CDR3 loop is CASSLGGRSSYNSPLHF. Here the CDR3 DNA reads TGTGCCAGCAGCTTGGGAGGCAGGAGCTCCTATAATTCACCCCTCCACTTT. The chain employs TRBV5-4 and TRBJ1-6, with unresolved D. Trimming left V 0 bases short and J 0 bases short, with 10 bases between. The CDR3 totals 17 residues. CDR1 SGHNT and CDR2 YYREEE come from the germline V gene (reference sequence).

This clonotype was found many times. The chain links TRBV28 to TRBJ2-7, with D perhaps TRBD1 (6 bases). The CDR3 spans 13 residues. Looked up from germline, CDR1 is MDHEN and CDR2 is SYDVKM. V gave up 4 bases and J gave up 5 bases, with 12 bases separating them. The CDR3 spells CASSWQGSHEQYF. The CDR3 DNA reads as TGTGCCAGCAGTTGGCAGGGGAGCCACGAGCAGTACTTC.